A single sample gave rise to the 30 T cell receptor beta chains below, sequenced in a study of blood T cells in healthy people across ages. A sample-barcoded 5' primer and a J-beta primer mix were used in a second PCR of about 7 to 12 cycles. MiXCR was run by TCRdb on the 5' RACE reads, yielding one entry per CDR3 protein. The table records just over 1 million distinct CDR3 sequences, over 35% of them present only once. Source material: blood. All receptors derive from a woman aged 60-75 years in good health.

This chain uses TRBV4-1 with TRBJ2-5; D could derive from TRBD1 or TRBD2 (5 bases each). With the DNA end fitting TRBJ2-7 better, the J assignment may be wrong. Germline V lookup: CDR1 MGHRA, CDR2 YSYEKL. The CDR3 spans 16 residues. The CDR3 DNA sequence: TGCGCCAGCAGCCCGCGAGGGCTCCAGGGCCGCTACGAGCAGTACTTC. The encoded protein is CASSPRGLQGRYEQYF.

This clonotype was counted only a few times. The chain carries TRBV28 and TRBJ2-7; tentative D call: TRBD1 (5 bases). CDR3 length: 12 residues. The germline V and J ends were trimmed by 9 bases and 3 bases, with 12 bases remaining between them. Germline-derived CDR1 and CDR2 are MDHEN and SYDVKM. The CDR3 DNA follows: TGTGCCAGTTCAGGGATCGGCTACGAGCAGTACTTC. This codes for CASSGIGYEQYF.

This sequence joins TRBV5-1 and TRBJ1-4; D perhaps matches TRBD1 (5 bases). V was trimmed by 0 bases and J by 10 bases, leaving 16 bases between them. The CDR3 is made up of 15 amino acids. The germline V gene encodes CDR1 SGHRS and CDR2 YFSETQ. The chain's CDR3 is CASSLEAGRKGKLFF. Here the CDR3 DNA reads TGCGCCAGCAGCTTGGAGGCGGGGCGCAAGGGAAAACTGTTTTTT.

The table lists this clonotype with a few counts. The chain joins TRBV5-6 to TRBJ2-7, with D tentatively TRBD2 (5 bases). Germline V gives CDR1 SGHDT, CDR2 YYEEEE. V lost 0 bases, J lost 0 bases, and 7 bases lay in between. This CDR3 has 14 residues. The CDR3 nucleotides are TGTGCCAGCAGCTTGGCCGACTACTCCTACGAGCAGTACTTC. This translates into CASSLADYSYEQYF.

This clonotype was counted a few times. The chain combines TRBV20-1 with TRBJ2-7, with D tentatively TRBD2 (5 bases). CDR1 is DFQATT, CDR2 SNEGSKA, per germline (reference sequence). The CDR3 is made up of 12 amino acids. CDR3 coding DNA: TGCAGCGGAGTGAGGGCGGCCTACGAGCAGTACTTC. Protein product: CSGVRAAYEQYF.

V is TRBV20-1 and J is TRBJ2-1; D remains ambiguous. The germline V gene has CDR1 DFQATT and CDR2 SNEGSKA (reference sequence). The germline V and J ends were trimmed by 7 bases and 6 bases, with 22 bases remaining between them. The CDR3 sequence is 15 residues long. CDR3: CSDLTRAQLGNEQFF. CDR3 sequence (DNA): TGCAGTGACCTAACCCGGGCTCAATTGGGCAATGAGCAGTTCTTC.

V and J are TRBV5-1 and TRBJ2-7; 7 nucleotides line up with TRBD1. V lost 0 bases and J lost 3; bases outside the gene matches: 6. The germline V gene has CDR1 SGHRS and CDR2 YFSETQ. This CDR3 has 15 amino acids. In DNA form, the CDR3 reads TGCGCCAGCAGCTTGGGACTGACAGGGATCTACGAGCAGTACTTC. Its protein product is CASSLGLTGIYEQYF.

The rearrangement joins TRBV20-1 to TRBJ2-5, with TRBD1 identical over 7 bases. V trimming: 4 bases; J trimming: 11 bases; junction bases outside the gene matches: 16. The CDR3 covers 14 residues. The germline gives CDR1 DFQATT, CDR2 SNEGSKA (reference sequence). CDR3 coding DNA: TGCAGTGCTAACGGACAGGTTTTCGACAATGAGCAGTACTTC. Its protein is CSANGQVFDNEQYF.

This clonotype was seen only once. The rearrangement uses TRBV5-1 and TRBJ2-7, with 15 bases aligning to TRBD2. This CDR3 region has 20 residues. J gave up 7 bases and V 0 bases, and 17 bases lay outside the gene matches. Germline CDR1 and CDR2: SGHRS and YFSETQ. For the CDR3, the DNA is TGCGCCAGCAGCTTGGGAGGACTAGCGGGAGGGCCGATCTCCTACAATGAGCAGTACTTC. Protein: CASSLGGLAGGPISYNEQYF.

This clonotype turned up a few times. The chain recombines TRBV12-5 with TRBJ2-1; possibly TRBD1 for D (6 bases). CDR1 is LGHNT and CDR2 is FRNRAP in the germline V gene. The ends were cut back, 6 bases at V and 4 bases at J, with 13 bases in the middle. The CDR3 runs 14 residues. The CDR3 nucleotides read TGTGCTAGTGGCCTGACAGGAATTTACAATGAGCAGTTCTTC. Translated, it gives CASGLTGIYNEQFF.

The chain uses TRBV28 and TRBJ2-2; TRBD2 matches at 11 bases. CDR1 MDHEN and CDR2 SYDVKM come from the germline V gene. The CDR3 has 18 amino acids. J was trimmed by 3 bases and V by 2 bases; bases with no gene match: 8. In nucleotides, the CDR3 is TGTGCCAGCAGTTTAGAACTAGCGGGAGAGAGGTACACCGGGGAGCTGTTTTTT. This encodes CASSLELAGERYTGELFF.

The chain carries TRBV12-3 or TRBV12-4 and TRBJ1-5; no definite D call. V lost 6 bases, J lost 1 base, and 7 bases lay in between. The CDR3 has 13 residues. CDR3 in amino acids: CASRQRSNQPQHF. The CDR3 coding sequence is TGTGCCAGCAGACAAAGGAGCAATCAGCCCCAGCATTTT.

The gene calls are TRBV7-9 and TRBJ2-5; D remains ambiguous. With 6 bases removed from V and 11 bases from J, the gap between germline ends came to 19 bases. From germline, CDR1 is SEHNR and CDR2 FQNEAQ (reference sequence). There are 13 residues in the CDR3. CDR3 protein: CASRSLARNEQYF. CDR3 sequence (DNA): TGTGCCAGCAGATCCTTAGCTCGCAATGAGCAGTACTTC.

Only a few counts were recorded for this clonotype. The chain has TRBV6-6 and TRBJ2-3, with D unclear. The V gene's germline CDR1 is MNHNY and CDR2 SVGAGI (reference sequence). V gave up 6 bases and J gave up 2 bases, with 18 bases separating them. This CDR3 is 16 amino acids long. As DNA, the CDR3 is TGTGCCAGCAGCGACCCCCACGGTATCGTCACAGATACGCAGTATTTT. This sequence encodes CASSDPHGIVTDTQYF.

The chain recombines TRBV30 with TRBJ2-3, with 7 bases lining up with TRBD1. The trim removed 0 bases at V and 4 bases at J, leaving 7 bases unmatched. CDR1 and CDR2 from the germline V gene are GTSNPN and SVGIG (reference sequence). The CDR3 runs 15 residues. CDR3 sequence: CAWSVQGKVSDTQYF. Here the CDR3 DNA reads TGTGCCTGGAGTGTACAGGGGAAAGTATCAGATACGCAGTATTTT.

CDR3 amino acids: CASSLQQGRYNEQFF. CDR3 nucleotide sequence: TGTGCCAGCAGCTTGCAACAGGGGAGGTACAATGAGCAGTTCTTC. The chain couples TRBV5-6 to TRBJ2-1; possible D gene TRBD1, 7 bases. This CDR3 has 15 amino acids. CDR1 SGHDT and CDR2 YYEEEE come from the germline V gene. Trimming stripped 1 base from V and 4 bases from J, with 12 bases between. Full variable domain (remainder filled in from reference TRBV5-6 and TRBJ2-1): DAGVTQSPTHLIKTRGQQVTLRCSPKSGHDTVSWYQQALGQGPQFIFQYYEEEERQRGNFPDRFSGHQFPNYSSELNVNALLLGDSALYLCASSLQQGRYNEQFFGPGTRLTVL.

As regards this clonotype: A much larger clone differs by one base, so this may be a read error. V and J are TRBV6-5 and TRBJ2-1, with 7 bases fitting TRBD1. Germline CDR1 and CDR2: MNHEY and SVGAGI. This CDR3 is built from 13 residues. The CDR3 DNA follows: TGTGCCAGCAGTTACTCAGGGGGCAATGGGCAGTTCTTC. Amino acids: CASSYSGGNGQFF.

This chain connects TRBV29-1 to TRBJ2-6; possible D gene TRBD2, 6 bases. The CDR3 contains 16 residues. Germline CDR1 and CDR2: SQVTM and ANQGSEA. CDR3 DNA: TGCATCGCAATCCCGGGACTGAACTCTGGGGCCAACGTCCTGACTTTC. Its translation is CIAIPGLNSGANVLTF.

Concerning this clonotype: At one end, the junction sequence differs from germline, possibly due to a read error. The chain employs TRBV6-6 and TRBJ2-7; D possibly corresponds to TRBD1 (5 bases). There are 14 residues in the CDR3. CDR1 MNHNY and CDR2 SVGAGI come from the germline V gene (reference sequence). The CDR3 coding sequence is TGTGTCAGCAGTTACTCTTCCAGGGCCTACGAGCAGTACTTC. As protein: CVSSYSSRAYEQYF.

In its sample, this clonotype was seen a few times. The rearrangement joins TRBV20-1 to TRBJ2-5; a possible D gene is TRBD2 (6 bases). CDR1 and CDR2 from the germline V gene are DFQATT and SNEGSKA (reference sequence). V was cut by 5 bases and J by 10 bases, with 20 bases left in between. This CDR3 has 13 residues. The CDR3 DNA reads as TGCAGTGCTTCCGTCCCCGGGGGATGGGGCCAGTACTTC. Translated, it gives CSASVPGGWGQYF.

The chain is built from TRBV12-3 or TRBV12-4 and TRBJ2-5; 14 bases are shared with TRBD2. The CDR3 spans 16 residues. V lost 4 bases and J lost 5; bases outside the gene matches: 6. CDR3: CASSSGTSGRFETQYF. CDR3 nucleotides: TGTGCCAGCAGTTCCGGGACTAGCGGGAGATTTGAGACCCAGTACTTC.

This chain joins TRBV15 and TRBJ2-7; TRBD1 agrees at 7 bases. Germline trimming cut 0 bases from V and 0 bases from J; bases unmatched to any gene: 5. Per the germline V gene, CDR1 is LNHNV and CDR2 is YYDKDF (reference sequence). This CDR3 region has 16 residues. CDR3: CATSRDNTGDSYEQYF. The CDR3 DNA reads TGTGCCACCAGCAGAGATAATACAGGGGACTCCTACGAGCAGTACTTC.

This chain connects TRBV6-5 to TRBJ2-2; D might be TRBD2 (6 bases). V dropped 3 bases and J dropped 3 bases, with 14 bases sitting between them. The CDR3 extends over 16 amino acids. The V gene's germline CDR1 is MNHEY and CDR2 SVGAGI. The CDR3 nucleotides are TGTGCCAGCAGTTATCGTTCGGGACTTCACACCGGGGAGCTGTTTTTT. Translated, it gives CASSYRSGLHTGELFF.

CDR3 loop: CASSERDRWETQYF. CDR3 DNA: TGTGCCAGCTCCGAGCGGGACAGGTGGGAGACCCAGTACTTC. The chain is built from TRBV18 and TRBJ2-5; D may be TRBD1 (8 bases). Germline V gives CDR1 KGHSH, CDR2 LQKENI. The V end was cut by 6 bases, the J end by 5 bases, with 16 bases between. The length of the CDR3 is 14 residues.

The V gene is TRBV2, the J gene TRBJ1-1, with 7 bases fitting TRBD1. Germline V CDR1 and CDR2: SNHLY, FYNNEI. Germline trimming cut 8 bases from V and 0 bases from J; bases unmatched to any gene: 3. The CDR3 covers 13 residues. CDR3 bases: TGTGCCAGCGCGGGACAGATGAACACTGAAGCTTTCTTT. Amino acids: CASAGQMNTEAFF.

This clonotype was seen a few times. The chain is built from TRBV12-3 or TRBV12-4 and TRBJ1-4; D is unclear. Trimming left V 6 bases short and J 11 bases short, with 10 bases between. CDR3 length equals 11 residues. The CDR3 is CASSPDGKLFF. In DNA form, the CDR3 reads TGTGCCAGCAGCCCAGACGGGAAACTGTTTTTT.

The V call is TRBV15, the J call TRBJ2-7; 11 bases map to TRBD1. Germline trimming cut 7 bases from V and 7 bases from J; bases unmatched to any gene: 12. The CDR3 covers 15 residues. CDR1 LNHNV and CDR2 YYDKDF come from the germline V gene (reference sequence). The CDR3 here is CATTSDRGLRDEQYF. The DNA for the CDR3 is TGTGCCACCACCTCGGACAGGGGGCTTCGTGATGAGCAGTACTTC.

The sample holds many counts of this clonotype. The chain carries TRBV6-6 and TRBJ1-1; no clear D. CDR1 and CDR2 from the germline V gene are MNHNY and SVGAGI (reference sequence). CDR3 length equals 10 residues. The ends were cut back, 2 bases at V and 8 bases at J, with 3 bases in the middle. The CDR3 loop is CASSYREAFF. The CDR3 DNA reads TGTGCCAGCAGTTACAGGGAAGCTTTCTTT.

This chain connects TRBV5-1 to TRBJ2-7, with D perhaps assigned TRBD1 or TRBD2 (6 bases each). The DNA end is a closer match to TRBJ2-5, so the J assignment may be wrong. The CDR3 covers 16 residues. CDR1 SGHRS and CDR2 YFSETQ come from the germline V gene. This chain's CDR3 is CASSVEGVIGRETQYF. CDR3 in DNA: TGCGCCAGCAGCGTGGAGGGGGTCATCGGCAGAGAGACCCAGTACTTC.

The count of this clonotype is one. The chain uses TRBV20-1 and TRBJ2-3; D tentatively fits TRBD1 or TRBD2 (6 bases each). From germline, CDR1 is DFQATT and CDR2 SNEGSKA (reference sequence). The CDR3 runs 13 residues. V shed 6 bases and J shed 2 bases, with 12 bases lying between them. The CDR3 coding sequence is TGCAGTGCACGGGGGCCGGCCACAGATACGCAGTATTTT. Translated, it gives CSARGPATDTQYF.